These 23 T cell receptor beta chains came from one sample sequenced in a study of blood T cell repertoires in COVID-19. Sequencing was performed with immunoSEQ multiplex PCR; in TCRdb, only in-frame clones are kept and a portion is missing. The table lists about 83,000 clones, roughly 87% of them singletons. Material: peripheral blood. These receptors all come from a woman between 50 and 59 years old with active or convalescent COVID-19.

This chain connects TRBV29-1 to TRBJ2-3, with D maybe TRBD2 (6 bases). Germline loops: CDR1 SQVTM, CDR2 ANQGSEA. The CDR3 is 13 amino acids. V lost 6 bases, J lost 2 bases, and 12 bases lay in between. The CDR3 loop reads CSVPGTHTDTQYF. The CDR3 DNA reads TGCAGCGTGCCCGGGACTCACACAGATACGCAGTATTTT.

The rearrangement joins TRBV7-2 to TRBJ1-5; 10 nucleotides agree with TRBD1. This CDR3 spans 14 amino acids. Trimming took 5 bases from V and 4 from J; bases not matched to a gene: 2. Per germline, CDR1 SGHTA and CDR2 FQGNSA. The CDR3 here is CASSPGQGNQPQHF. CDR3 in DNA: TGTGCCAGCAGCCCGGGACAGGGGAATCAGCCCCAGCATTTT.

The chain combines TRBV13 with TRBJ2-3; 10 bases agree with TRBD2. The V gene's germline CDR1 is PRHDT and CDR2 FYEKMQ (reference sequence). With 6 bases clipped from V and 5 bases from J, the junction kept 8 bases outside the gene matches. The CDR3 has 15 amino acids. DNA of the CDR3: TGTGCCAGCAGTCCACAGCTAGCGGGGGAAGATACGCAGTATTTT. Its translation is CASSPQLAGEDTQYF.

This chain connects TRBV7-2 to TRBJ1-1, with D perhaps TRBD1 (5 bases). This CDR3 region has 16 residues. The V gene's germline CDR1 is SGHTA and CDR2 FQGNSA. V was shortened by 2 bases and J by 6 bases, with 19 bases between the two germline ends. CDR3 in amino acids: CASSLRLWQDKAEAFF. The CDR3 DNA reads as TGTGCCAGCAGCTTAAGACTTTGGCAGGACAAGGCTGAAGCTTTCTTT.

The chain couples TRBV12-3 or TRBV12-4 to TRBJ2-3, with D perhaps matching TRBD1 (5 bases). The CDR3 is 12 residues long. Trimming took 5 bases from V and 6 from J, leaving 9 bases between them. CDR3 DNA: TGTGCCAGCAGTAGACAGATCGATACGCAGTATTTT. Its protein is CASSRQIDTQYF.

This rearrangement joins TRBV5-5 to TRBJ1-4, with 10 bases fitting TRBD1. The V segment lost 4 bases and the J segment 11 bases; nucleotides outside the gene matches: 11. Germline CDR1 reads SGHKS; CDR2 reads YYEKEE (reference sequence). The CDR3 has 15 amino acids. CDR3 in amino acids: CASSPGTGEVRKLFF. CDR3 coding DNA: TGTGCCAGCAGCCCCGGGACAGGGGAGGTTCGGAAACTGTTTTTT.

The rearrangement uses TRBV9 and TRBJ1-1; TRBD1 is a possible D gene (5 bases). There are 13 residues in the CDR3. The V gene's germline CDR1 is SGDLS and CDR2 YYNGEE. The germline V and J ends were trimmed by 7 bases and 3 bases, with 13 bases remaining between them. The CDR3 here is CASGKDIYTEAFF. The CDR3 nucleotides are TGTGCCAGCGGAAAGGACATATACACTGAAGCTTTCTTT.

V is TRBV5-1 and J is TRBJ2-7, with 8 bases that match TRBD1. V was pared by 4 bases and J by 3 bases, with 6 bases of the junction left unmatched. The CDR3 contains 14 residues. Germline-derived CDR1 and CDR2 are SGHRS and YFSETQ. The CDR3 loop reads CASSQDRVNYEQYF. The DNA of the CDR3 is TGCGCCAGCAGCCAGGACAGGGTGAACTACGAGCAGTACTTC.

The gene calls are TRBV4-3 and TRBJ2-2, with 9 nucleotides matching TRBD2. The CDR3 has 15 amino acids. Per germline, CDR1 LGHNA and CDR2 YSLEER. J lost 0 bases, V lost 6 bases, and 2 bases had no gene match. The CDR3 spells CASRRGGANTGELFF. The CDR3 DNA reads TGCGCCAGCAGGCGGGGGGGCGCGAACACCGGGGAGCTGTTTTTT.

J is TRBJ2-7 and V is TRBV27, with TRBD2 as a possible D gene (7 bases). Looked up from germline, CDR1 is MNHEY and CDR2 is SMNVEV (reference sequence). The CDR3 consists of 15 residues. V dropped 1 base and J dropped 2 bases, with 12 bases sitting between them. Here the CDR3 DNA reads TGTGCCAGCAGTTTATGGGGGGGGGCCCCCTACGAGCAGTACTTC. Translated: CASSLWGGAPYEQYF.

This chain connects TRBV18 to TRBJ1-1, with 8 nucleotides matching TRBD1. Germline CDR1 is KGHSH and CDR2 is LQKENI. The CDR3 consists of 14 residues. Germline trimming cut 6 bases from V and 2 bases from J; bases unmatched to any gene: 5. CDR3 sequence: CASSWGTGNTEAFF. CDR3 coding DNA: TGTGCCAGCTCCTGGGGGACAGGAAACACTGAAGCTTTCTTT.

This chain joins TRBV29-1 and TRBJ1-5, with 7 bases identical to TRBD1. Unmatched junction bases numbered 6, after V lost 6 bases and J lost 4 bases. CDR3 length equals 13 residues. Germline lookup yields CDR1 SQVTM and CDR2 ANQGSEA. In nucleotides, the CDR3 is TGCAGCGTCCTAACAGGGGAAAATCAGCCCCAGCATTTT. This codes for CSVLTGENQPQHF.

V and J are TRBV19 and TRBJ1-4; 11 bases align to TRBD1. V lost 8 bases to trimming and J lost 8 bases; unmatched junction nucleotides: 4. Germline V gene lookup returns CDR1 LNHDA and CDR2 SQIVND (reference sequence). CDR3 length: 13 residues. CDR3 coding DNA: TGTGCCAGTCGGGACAGGGGGGAGGAAAAACTGTTTTTT. Protein: CASRDRGEEKLFF.

The rearrangement uses TRBV24-1 and TRBJ2-3; D perhaps matches TRBD1 (5 bases). Trimming took 5 bases from V and 3 from J, leaving 8 bases between them. Germline CDR1 reads KGHDR; CDR2 reads SFDVKD. The length of the CDR3 is 13 residues. The CDR3 DNA follows: TGTGCCACCAGTGGAACAGGAACAGATACGCAGTATTTT. Protein product: CATSGTGTDTQYF.

This rearrangement joins TRBV3-1 (or the pseudogene TRBV3-2) to TRBJ2-7; TRBD2 matches 7 bases. The CDR3 is 14 residues long. The V and J ends lost 5 bases and 5 bases, in that order; junction bases with no gene match: 9. Germline-derived CDR1 and CDR2 are LGHDT and YNNKEL (reference sequence). CDR3 region: CASSSWTSSDEQYF. The CDR3, as DNA: TGTGCCAGCAGCTCCTGGACTAGTTCCGACGAGCAGTACTTC.

The genes are TRBV2 and TRBJ2-2, with TRBD1 matching 8 bases. Germline CDR1 reads SNHLY; CDR2 reads FYNNEI. The trim removed 10 bases at V and 6 bases at J, leaving 7 bases unmatched. CDR3 length equals 13 residues. This CDR3 is CATTQQGAGELFF. In nucleotides, the CDR3 is TGTGCCACCACCCAACAGGGGGCCGGGGAGCTGTTTTTT.

The chain has TRBV5-1 and TRBJ1-1; 11 bases align to TRBD1. Germline V gene sequence: CDR1 SGHRS, CDR2 YFSETQ. V lost 4 bases and J lost 5; bases outside the gene matches: 7. This CDR3 is built from 15 residues. The CDR3 DNA follows: TGCGCCAGCAGCACGGGGACAGGGGGATGGACTGAAGCTTTCTTT. It yields the protein CASSTGTGGWTEAFF. The variable domain in full, completed from reference TRBV5-1 and TRBJ1-1, reads KAGVTQTPRYLIKTRGQQVTLSCSPISGHRSVSWYQQTPGQGLQFLFEYFSETQRNKGNFPGRFSGRQFSNSRSEMNVSTLELGDSALYLCASSTGTGGWTEAFFGQGTRLTVV.

This rearrangement joins TRBV6-2 or TRBV6-3 to TRBJ1-2; D not certain. The V end was cut by 2 bases, the J end by 6 bases, with 13 bases between. CDR1 is MNHEY and CDR2 is SVGEGT in the germline V gene. CDR3 length: 14 amino acids. CDR3 amino acids: CASSYTVPTNGYTF. The CDR3 DNA follows: TGTGCCAGCAGTTACACAGTGCCAACAAATGGCTACACCTTC.

The chain couples TRBV5-1 to TRBJ1-2, with TRBD1 matching 7 bases. With V trimmed by 0 bases and J by 8 bases, 4 bases remained unmatched. This CDR3 region has 13 residues. Germline-derived CDR1 and CDR2 are SGHRS and YFSETQ. The chain's CDR3 is CASSLGDRRGYTF. The CDR3 DNA follows: TGCGCCAGCAGCTTGGGGGACAGAAGAGGCTACACCTTC. Drawing the rest from reference TRBV5-1 and TRBJ1-2, the complete variable domain is KAGVTQTPRYLIKTRGQQVTLSCSPISGHRSVSWYQQTPGQGLQFLFEYFSETQRNKGNFPGRFSGRQFSNSRSEMNVSTLELGDSALYLCASSLGDRRGYTFGSGTRLTVV.

The chain has TRBV5-1 and TRBJ1-1; TRBD1 aligns across 7 bases. Germline CDR1 and CDR2: SGHRS and YFSETQ. The CDR3 runs 15 residues. The ends lost 0 bases at V and 0 bases at J; junction bases unmatched: 2. The CDR3 loop is CASSLGGQMNTEAFF. CDR3 nucleotide sequence: TGCGCCAGCAGCTTGGGGGGACAGATGAACACTGAAGCTTTCTTT.

The chain uses TRBV4-1 and TRBJ1-1; the D is unclear. The CDR3 sequence is 15 residues long. Germline values: CDR1 MGHRA, CDR2 YSYEKL. Trimming left V 4 bases short and J 4 bases short, with 16 bases between. CDR3 in amino acids: CASSPQEAVGTEAFF. The CDR3 DNA sequence: TGCGCCAGCAGCCCACAAGAGGCTGTGGGCACTGAAGCTTTCTTT.

V usage is TRBV14 and J usage is TRBJ2-1, with 7 bases that match TRBD2. The V gene end was trimmed by 0 bases and the J gene end by 4 bases; junction bases not matched to a gene: 6. Germline CDR1 reads SGHDN; CDR2 reads FVKESK. The CDR3 is made up of 16 amino acids. CDR3 loop: CASSQEPEGGYNEQFF. Written as DNA, the CDR3 is TGTGCCAGCAGCCAAGAGCCAGAGGGAGGGTACAATGAGCAGTTCTTC. The full variable domain, with the rest looked up from reference TRBV14 and TRBJ2-1, is EAGVTQFPSHSVIEKGQTVTLRCDPISGHDNLYWYRRVMGKEIKFLLHFVKESKQDESGMPNNRFLAERTGGTYSTLKVQPAELEDSGVYFCASSQEPEGGYNEQFFGPGTRLTVL.

This clone was counted a few times. The rearrangement links TRBV7-2 to TRBJ2-2, with TRBD2 matching over 9 bases. The length of the CDR3 is 15 residues. Germline trimming cut 1 base from V and 8 bases from J; bases unmatched to any gene: 5. CDR1 and CDR2 (germline): SGHTA, FQGNSA. Here the CDR3 DNA reads TGTGCCAGCAGCTTAGTTGCGGGGGGGCAAGGGGAGCTGTTTTTT. Translation gives CASSLVAGGQGELFF.